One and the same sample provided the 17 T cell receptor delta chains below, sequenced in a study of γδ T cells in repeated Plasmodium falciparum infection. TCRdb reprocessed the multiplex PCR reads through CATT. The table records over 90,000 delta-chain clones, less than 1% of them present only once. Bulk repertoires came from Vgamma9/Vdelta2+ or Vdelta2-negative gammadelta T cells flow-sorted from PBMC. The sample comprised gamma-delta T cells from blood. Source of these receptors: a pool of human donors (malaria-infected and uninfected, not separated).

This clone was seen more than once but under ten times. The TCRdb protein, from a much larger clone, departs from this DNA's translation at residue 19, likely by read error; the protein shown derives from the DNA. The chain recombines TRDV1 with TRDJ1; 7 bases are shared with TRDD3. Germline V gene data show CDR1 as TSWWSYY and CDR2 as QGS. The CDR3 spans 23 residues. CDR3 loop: CALGELINCPYKSGDMDTGKLIF. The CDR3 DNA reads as TGTGCTCTTGGGGAACTAATAAATTGCCCTTACAAATCTGGGGATATGGACACCGGTAAACTCATCTTT.

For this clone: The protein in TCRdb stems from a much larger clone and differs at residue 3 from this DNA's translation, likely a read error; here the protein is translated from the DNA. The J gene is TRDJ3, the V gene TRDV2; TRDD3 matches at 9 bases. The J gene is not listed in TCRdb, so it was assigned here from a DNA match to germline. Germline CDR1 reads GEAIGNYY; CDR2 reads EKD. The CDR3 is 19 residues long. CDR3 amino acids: CARDTFRWGITWDTRQMFF. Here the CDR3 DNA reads TGTGCCCGTGACACCTTCCGGTGGGGGATAACCTGGGACACCCGACAGATGTTTTTC.

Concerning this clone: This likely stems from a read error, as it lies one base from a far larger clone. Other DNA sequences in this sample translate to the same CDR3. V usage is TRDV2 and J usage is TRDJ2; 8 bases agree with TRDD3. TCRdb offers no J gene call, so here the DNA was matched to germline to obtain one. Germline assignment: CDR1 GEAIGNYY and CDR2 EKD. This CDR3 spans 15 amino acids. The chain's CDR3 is CACDTLGDLTAQLFF. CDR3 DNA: TGTGCCTGTGACACTTTGGGGGATTTGACAGCGCAACTCTTCTTT.

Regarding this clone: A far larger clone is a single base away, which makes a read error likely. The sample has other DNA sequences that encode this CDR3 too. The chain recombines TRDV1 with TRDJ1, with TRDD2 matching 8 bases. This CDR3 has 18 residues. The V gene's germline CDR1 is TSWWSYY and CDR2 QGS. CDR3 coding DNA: TGTGCTCTCGGGGATTCCTTAGGCCTTCCTATCACGACTCTGAAACTCATCTTT. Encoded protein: CALGDSLGLPITTLKLIF.

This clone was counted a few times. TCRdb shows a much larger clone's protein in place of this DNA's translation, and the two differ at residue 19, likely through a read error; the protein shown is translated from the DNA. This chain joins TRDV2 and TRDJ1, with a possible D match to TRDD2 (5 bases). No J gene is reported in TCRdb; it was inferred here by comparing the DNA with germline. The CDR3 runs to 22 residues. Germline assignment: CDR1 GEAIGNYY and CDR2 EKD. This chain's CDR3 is CACDRLKTSFPTGLPYTDELIF. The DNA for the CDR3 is TGTGCCTGTGACAGGCTGAAGACCTCCTTTCCGACCGGATTACCCTACACCGATGAACTCATCTTT.

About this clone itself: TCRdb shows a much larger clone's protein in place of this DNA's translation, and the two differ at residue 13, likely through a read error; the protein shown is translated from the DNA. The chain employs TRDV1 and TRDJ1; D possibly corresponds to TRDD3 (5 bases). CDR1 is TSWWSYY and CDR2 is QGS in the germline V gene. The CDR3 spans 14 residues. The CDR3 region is CALGGLRDQPELTF. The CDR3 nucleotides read TGTGCTCTTGGGGGTCTTAGGGATCAACCTGAACTCACCTTT.

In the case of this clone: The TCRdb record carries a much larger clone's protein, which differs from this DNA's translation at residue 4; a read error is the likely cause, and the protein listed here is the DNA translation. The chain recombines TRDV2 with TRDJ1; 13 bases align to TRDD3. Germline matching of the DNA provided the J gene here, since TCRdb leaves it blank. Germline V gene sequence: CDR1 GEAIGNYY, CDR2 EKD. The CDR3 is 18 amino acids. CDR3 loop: CACNTGKLLGDTPDKLIF. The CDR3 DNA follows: TGTGCCTGTAACACCGGGAAGTTACTGGGGGATACGCCCGATAAACTCATCTTT.

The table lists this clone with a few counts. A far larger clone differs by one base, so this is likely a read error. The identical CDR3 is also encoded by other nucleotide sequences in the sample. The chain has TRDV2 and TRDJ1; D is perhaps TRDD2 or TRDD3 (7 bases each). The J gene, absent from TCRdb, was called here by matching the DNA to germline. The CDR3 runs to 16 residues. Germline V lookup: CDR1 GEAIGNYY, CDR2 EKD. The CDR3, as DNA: TGTGCCTGCGACACCGTTCTTTCCTACACTGGGGCGAAACTCATCTTT. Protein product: CACDTVLSYTGAKLIF.

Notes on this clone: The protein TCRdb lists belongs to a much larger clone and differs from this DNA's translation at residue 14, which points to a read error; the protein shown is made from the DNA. The CDR3 nucleotides read TGTGCTTATAGGAGAGGGAATCCTACGAGGGGGGACTTGTGCACCGATAAACTCATCTTT. It translates to CAYRRGNPTRGDLCTDKLIF. V gene TRAV38-2/DV8 combines with J gene TRDJ1; the D call may be TRDD2 or TRDD3 (6 bases each). The CDR3 runs 20 residues. V shed 2 bases and J shed 1 base, with 27 bases lying between them. Germline lookup yields CDR1 TSESDYY and CDR2 QEAYKQQN.

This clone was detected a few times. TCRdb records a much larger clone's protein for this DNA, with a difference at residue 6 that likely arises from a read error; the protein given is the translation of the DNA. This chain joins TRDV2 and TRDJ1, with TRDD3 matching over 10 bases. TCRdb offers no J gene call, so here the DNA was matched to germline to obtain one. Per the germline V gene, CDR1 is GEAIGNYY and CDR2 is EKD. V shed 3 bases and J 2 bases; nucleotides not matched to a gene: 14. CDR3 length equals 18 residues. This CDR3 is CACDPLLGDPGRTDKLIF. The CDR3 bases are TGTGCCTGTGACCCCTTACTGGGGGATCCGGGGAGAACCGATAAACTCATCTTT.

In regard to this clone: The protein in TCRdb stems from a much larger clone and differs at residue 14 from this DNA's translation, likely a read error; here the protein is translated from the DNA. CDR3 protein: CALGERPTSLTGGCAAGYTDKLIF. The CDR3 bases are TGTGCTCTTGGGGAACGACCTACCTCGCTAACTGGGGGATGCGCTGCCGGGTACACCGATAAACTCATCTTT. The chain couples TRDV1 to TRDJ1; TRDD3 agrees at 10 bases. This CDR3 is built from 24 residues. The V gene's germline CDR1 is TSWWSYY and CDR2 QGS. V shed 1 base and J 0 bases; nucleotides not matched to a gene: 26.

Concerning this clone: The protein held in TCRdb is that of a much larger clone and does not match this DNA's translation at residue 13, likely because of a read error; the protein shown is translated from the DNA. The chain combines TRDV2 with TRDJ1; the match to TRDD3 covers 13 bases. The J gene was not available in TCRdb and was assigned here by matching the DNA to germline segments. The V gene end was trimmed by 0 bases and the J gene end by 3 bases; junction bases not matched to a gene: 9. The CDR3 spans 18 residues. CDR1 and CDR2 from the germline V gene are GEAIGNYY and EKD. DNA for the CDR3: TGTGCCTGTGACACCCTCTTAGGTACTGGGGGATACGCCGATAAACTCATCTTT. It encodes CACDTLLGTGGYADKLIF.

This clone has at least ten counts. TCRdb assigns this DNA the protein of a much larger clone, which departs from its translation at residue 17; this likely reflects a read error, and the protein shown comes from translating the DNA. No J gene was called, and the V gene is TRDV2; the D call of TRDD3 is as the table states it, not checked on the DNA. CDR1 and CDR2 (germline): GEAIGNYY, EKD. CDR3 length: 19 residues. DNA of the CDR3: TGTGCCTGTGACTCTCTAACTGGGGGACAGACTGAGTACACCGATAAACCCATCTTT. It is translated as CACDSLTGGQTEYTDKPIF.

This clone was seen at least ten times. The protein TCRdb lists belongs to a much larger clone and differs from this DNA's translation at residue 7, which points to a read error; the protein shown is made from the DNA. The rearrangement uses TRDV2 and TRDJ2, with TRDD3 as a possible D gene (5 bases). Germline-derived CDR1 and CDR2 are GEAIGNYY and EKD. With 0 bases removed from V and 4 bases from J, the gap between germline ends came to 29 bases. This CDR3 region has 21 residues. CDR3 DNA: TGTGCCTGTGACACCGTCACCCGGGAACCAGGGGAGAGCTGGGCGACAGCACAACTCTTCTTT. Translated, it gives CACDTVTREPGESWATAQLFF.

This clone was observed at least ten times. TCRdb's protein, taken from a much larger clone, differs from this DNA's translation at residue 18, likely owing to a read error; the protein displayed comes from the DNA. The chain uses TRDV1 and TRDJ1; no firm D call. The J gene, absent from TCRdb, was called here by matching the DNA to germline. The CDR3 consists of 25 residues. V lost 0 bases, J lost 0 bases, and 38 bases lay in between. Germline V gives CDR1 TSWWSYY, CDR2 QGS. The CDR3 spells CALGELPFSRIVGGDTREYTDKLIF. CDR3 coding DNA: TGTGCTCTTGGGGAACTTCCATTTTCCCGGATCGTGGGAGGCGACACGCGAGAATACACCGATAAACTCATCTTT.

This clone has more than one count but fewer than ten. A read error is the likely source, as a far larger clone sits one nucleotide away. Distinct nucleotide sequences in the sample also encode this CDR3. In nucleotides, the CDR3 is TGTGCCTGCGACCGATGGGCCCCTACTCTAGACCTGACGTACACCGATAAACTCATCTTT. Translating it yields CACDRWAPTLDLTYTDKLIF. J is TRDJ1 and V is TRDV2; possibly TRDD2 for D (5 bases). TCRdb records no J gene; here it was assigned by comparing the DNA to germline. Deletions cut 7 bases from V and 0 bases from J, with 32 bases between. The CDR3 has 20 amino acids. Per germline, CDR1 GEAIGNYY and CDR2 EKD.

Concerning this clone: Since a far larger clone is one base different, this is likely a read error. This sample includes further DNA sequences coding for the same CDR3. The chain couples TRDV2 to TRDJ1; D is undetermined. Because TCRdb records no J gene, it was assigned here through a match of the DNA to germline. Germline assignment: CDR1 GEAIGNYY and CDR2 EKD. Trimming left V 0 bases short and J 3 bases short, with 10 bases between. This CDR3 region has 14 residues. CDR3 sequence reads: CACDTVGDADKLIF. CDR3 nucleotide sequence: TGTGCCTGTGACACCGTTGGAGATGCCGATAAACTCATCTTT.